Sequencing of this T cell receptor beta chain was carried out in a study of T cell changes during pregnancy in multiple sclerosis. The data were produced by immunoSEQ multiplex PCR, yet TCRdb's version contains in-frame clones alone and is incomplete. This repertoire shows around 59,000 clones, roughly 93% found once; its top ten account for less than 5%. Germline loops: CDR1 LNHNV, CDR2 YYDKDF (reference sequence). The CDR3 totals 14 residues. The junction had 11 bases not matched to a gene; V was cut back by 8 bases and J by 9 bases. This material consisted of CD8+ T cells from peripheral blood mononuclear cells, taken in the second trimester of pregnancy. The gene calls are TRBV15 and TRBJ2-1, with 9 positions matching TRBD1. This receptor was obtained from a female donor with multiple sclerosis, enrolled in a pregnancy study. For the CDR3, the DNA is TGTGCCACCGGCCGGGACAGGGCCGCGGGTGAGCAGTTCTTC. This codes for CATGRDRAAGEQFF.